This T cell receptor (beta chain) is from a study of sequential checkpoint blockade in melanoma. Study details: Randomization was 1:1 between first-line nivolumab→ipilimumab and ipilimumab→nivolumab. After both sequences, patients received maintenance nivolumab.

Germline V gene sequence: CDR1 MNHEY, CDR2 SVGAGI. CDR3 size: 15 residues. V lost 5 bases, J lost 8 bases, and 9 bases stayed unmatched. The treatment here: randomized to nivolumab then ipilimumab (arm A) or the reverse (arm B). Patients had received no earlier DNA-damaging chemotherapy. PBMC sorting kept live CD3+CD8+ cells without CD19 or CD56. Only in-frame clones appear in the TCRdb table, and some are missing; sequencing was by immunoSEQ multiplex PCR. This sample has about 9,100 clones, with 59% found just once. Sequences were derived from CD8+ T cells sorted from blood (inferred from file names), sampled from a patient given nivolumab and ipilimumab in sequence. This chain links TRBV6-5 with TRBJ2-1, with 10 bases lining up with TRBD2. The origin of this receptor is a human donor with melanoma. Written as DNA, the CDR3 is TGTGCCAGCAGTAAAGAAGCGGGGGGGCCTCATGAGCAGTTCTTC. Protein: CASSKEAGGPHEQFF.